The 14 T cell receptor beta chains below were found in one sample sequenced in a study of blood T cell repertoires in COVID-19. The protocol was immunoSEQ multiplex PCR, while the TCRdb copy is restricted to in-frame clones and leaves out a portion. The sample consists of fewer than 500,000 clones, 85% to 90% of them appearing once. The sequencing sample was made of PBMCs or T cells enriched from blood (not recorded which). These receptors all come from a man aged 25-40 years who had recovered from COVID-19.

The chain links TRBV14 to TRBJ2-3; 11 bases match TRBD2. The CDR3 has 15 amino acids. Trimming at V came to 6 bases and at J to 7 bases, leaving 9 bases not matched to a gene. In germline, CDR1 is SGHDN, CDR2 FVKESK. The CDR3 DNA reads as TGTGCCAGCAGTAAAATGACTAGCGGGATAAATACGCAGTATTTT. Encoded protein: CASSKMTSGINTQYF. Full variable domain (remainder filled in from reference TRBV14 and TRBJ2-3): EAGVTQFPSHSVIEKGQTVTLRCDPISGHDNLYWYRRVMGKEIKFLLHFVKESKQDESGMPNNRFLAERTGGTYSTLKVQPAELEDSGVYFCASSKMTSGINTQYFGPGTRLTVL.

The CDR3 nucleotides are TGTGCCAGCTCACACACCGACAGGGGTCGAGCTAACTATGGCTACACCTTC. The encoded protein is CASSHTDRGRANYGYTF. The V and J genes are TRBV18 and TRBJ1-2; 8 nucleotides agree with TRBD1. Germline CDR1 reads KGHSH; CDR2 reads LQKENI. The J segment lost 0 bases and the V segment lost 4 bases, leaving 10 bases of the junction unmatched. The CDR3 spans 17 residues.

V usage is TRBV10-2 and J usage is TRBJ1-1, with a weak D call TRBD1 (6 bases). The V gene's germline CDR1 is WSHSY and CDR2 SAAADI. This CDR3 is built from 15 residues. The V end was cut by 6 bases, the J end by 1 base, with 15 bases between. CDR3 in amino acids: CASRKTGTPNTEAFF. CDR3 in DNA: TGCGCCAGCAGGAAAACCGGGACACCGAACACTGAAGCTTTCTTT.

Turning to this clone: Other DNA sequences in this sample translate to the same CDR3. CDR3 in amino acids: CASSLAGTASYEQYF. CDR3 in DNA: TGCGCCAGCAGCTTGGCGGGGACAGCCTCCTACGAGCAGTACTTC. The chain uses TRBV5-1 and TRBJ2-7, with 7 bases identical to TRBD1. Trimming at V came to 0 bases and at J to 0 bases, leaving 3 bases not matched to a gene. CDR1 SGHRS and CDR2 YFSETQ come from the germline V gene. The CDR3 covers 15 residues.

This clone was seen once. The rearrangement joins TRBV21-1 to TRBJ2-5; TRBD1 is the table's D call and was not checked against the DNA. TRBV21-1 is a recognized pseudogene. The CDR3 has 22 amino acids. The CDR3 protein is CASSKGEGKMGQYQLVRETQYF. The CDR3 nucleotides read TGTGCCAGCAGCAAAGGGGAAGGAAAGATGGGACAGTATCAGCTGGTTCGAGAGACCCAGTACTTC.

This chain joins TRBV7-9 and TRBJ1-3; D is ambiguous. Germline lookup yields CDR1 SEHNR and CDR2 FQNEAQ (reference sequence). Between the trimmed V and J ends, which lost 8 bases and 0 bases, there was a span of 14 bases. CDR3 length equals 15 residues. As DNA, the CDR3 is TGTGCCAGCGGTATCGCGTCGGGCTCTGGAAACACCATATATTTT. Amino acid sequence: CASGIASGSGNTIYF.

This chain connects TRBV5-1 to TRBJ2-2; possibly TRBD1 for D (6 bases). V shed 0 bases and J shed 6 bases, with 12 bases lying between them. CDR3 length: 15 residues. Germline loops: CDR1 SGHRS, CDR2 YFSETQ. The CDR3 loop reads CASSLVGTSPGELFF. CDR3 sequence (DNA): TGCGCCAGCAGCTTGGTCGGGACATCCCCCGGGGAGCTGTTTTTT. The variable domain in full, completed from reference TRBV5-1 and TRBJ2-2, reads KAGVTQTPRYLIKTRGQQVTLSCSPISGHRSVSWYQQTPGQGLQFLFEYFSETQRNKGNFPGRFSGRQFSNSRSEMNVSTLELGDSALYLCASSLVGTSPGELFFGEGSRLTVL.

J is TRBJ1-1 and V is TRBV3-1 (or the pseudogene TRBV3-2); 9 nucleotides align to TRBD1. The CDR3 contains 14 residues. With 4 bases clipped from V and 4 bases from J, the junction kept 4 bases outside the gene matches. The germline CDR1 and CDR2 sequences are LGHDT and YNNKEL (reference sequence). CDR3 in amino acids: CASSRKTGGTEAFF. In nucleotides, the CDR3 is TGTGCCAGCAGCCGAAAGACAGGGGGCACTGAAGCTTTCTTT.

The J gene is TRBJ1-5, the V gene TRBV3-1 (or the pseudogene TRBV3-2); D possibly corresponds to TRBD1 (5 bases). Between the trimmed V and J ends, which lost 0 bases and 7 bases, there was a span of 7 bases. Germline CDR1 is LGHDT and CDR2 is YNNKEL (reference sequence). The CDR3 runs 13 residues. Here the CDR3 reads CASSQDGGQPQHF. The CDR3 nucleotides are TGTGCCAGCAGCCAAGATGGGGGGCAGCCCCAGCATTTT.

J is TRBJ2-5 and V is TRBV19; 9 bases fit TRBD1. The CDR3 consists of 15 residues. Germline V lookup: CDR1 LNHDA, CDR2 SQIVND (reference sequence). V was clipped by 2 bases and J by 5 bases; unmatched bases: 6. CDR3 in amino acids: CASSINTGGFETQYF. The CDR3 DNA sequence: TGTGCCAGTAGTATAAATACAGGGGGCTTTGAGACCCAGTACTTC.

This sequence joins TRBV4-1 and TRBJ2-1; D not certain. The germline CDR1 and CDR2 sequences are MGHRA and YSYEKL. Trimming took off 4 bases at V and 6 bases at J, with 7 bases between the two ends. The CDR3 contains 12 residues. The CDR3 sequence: CASSPPGNEQFF. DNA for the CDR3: TGCGCCAGCAGCCCCCCGGGCAATGAGCAGTTCTTC.

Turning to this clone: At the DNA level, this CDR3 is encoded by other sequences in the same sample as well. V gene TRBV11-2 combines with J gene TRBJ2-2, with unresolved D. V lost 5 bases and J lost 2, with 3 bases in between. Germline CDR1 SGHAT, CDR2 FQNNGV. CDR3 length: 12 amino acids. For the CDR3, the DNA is TGTGCCAGCAGCCTTAACACCGGGGAGCTGTTTTTT. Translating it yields CASSLNTGELFF.

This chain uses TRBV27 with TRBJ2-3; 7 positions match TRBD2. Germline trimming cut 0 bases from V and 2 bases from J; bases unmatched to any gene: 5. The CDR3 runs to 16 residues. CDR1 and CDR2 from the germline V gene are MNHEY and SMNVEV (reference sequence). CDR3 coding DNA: TGTGCCAGCAGTTTATCAGGTCTAGCGGCCACAGATACGCAGTATTTT. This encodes CASSLSGLAATDTQYF.

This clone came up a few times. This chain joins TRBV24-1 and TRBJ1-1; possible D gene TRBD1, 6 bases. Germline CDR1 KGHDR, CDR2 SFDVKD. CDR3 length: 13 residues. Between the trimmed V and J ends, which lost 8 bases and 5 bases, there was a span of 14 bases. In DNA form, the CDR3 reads TGTGCCACCAAAGGGGGTGGTAGAACTGAAGCTTTCTTT. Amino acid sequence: CATKGGGRTEAFF.